The present T cell receptor (beta chain) was sequenced within a study of blood T cell repertoires in COVID-19. Sequencing used immunoSEQ multiplex PCR; TCRdb keeps in-frame clones, though not all of them. Of 250,000 to 350,000 clones listed, 86% are singletons. The V gene's germline CDR1 is WSHSY and CDR2 SAAADI. Trimming cost V 0 bases and J 4 bases; bases outside gene matches: 12. This CDR3 is 18 amino acids long. Sequenced: peripheral blood. The sequence derives from a woman between 65 and 79 years old with COVID-19, enrolled during active disease. This chain joins TRBV10-2 and TRBJ1-1; 9 bases are shared with TRBD1. The CDR3 sequence is CASSESGTGILGGTEAFF. CDR3 in DNA: TGCGCCAGCAGTGAGTCCGGGACAGGGATATTGGGGGGCACTGAAGCTTTCTTT.